What follows are 3 T cell receptor beta chains derived from one specimen sequenced in a study of T cells in localized non-small cell lung cancer (dated by TCRdb to 2020 to 2021). Libraries were built with the immunoSEQ multiplex PCR assay. TCRdb limited this immuneACCESS table to in-frame rearrangements with V and J called. A share of clones is missing; checked studies link under half to unresolved V genes, and the rest is unexplained. This sample lists tens of thousands of clones; 85% to 95% were detected once. The ten largest account for 0.73% of the sample. The source material was peripheral blood, sampled before any cancer treatment. These receptors all come from a woman aged 35-70 years with stage I lung adenocarcinoma.

The gene calls are TRBV28 and TRBJ1-4; D is undetermined. CDR1 and CDR2 from the germline V gene are MDHEN and SYDVKM. The CDR3 sequence is 15 residues long. The V gene lost 6 bases and the J gene lost 6 bases, with 17 bases spanning the gap. This CDR3 is CASSGSGGSDEKLFF. CDR3 DNA sequence: TGTGCCAGCAGCGGTTCGGGCGGGTCTGATGAAAAACTGTTTTTT.

This chain joins TRBV9 and TRBJ1-4; 9 bases align to TRBD1. The CDR3 sequence is 15 residues long. Germline V lookup: CDR1 SGDLS, CDR2 YYNGEE. J was trimmed by 5 bases and V by 4 bases; bases with no gene match: 6. The CDR3 region has the DNA TGTGCCAGCAGCCCGACAGGGACAGGGAATGAAAAACTGTTTTTT. Its protein is CASSPTGTGNEKLFF.

The rearrangement links TRBV15 to TRBJ2-3; either TRBD1 or TRBD2 may supply D (5 bases each). Germline CDR1 is LNHNV and CDR2 is YYDKDF (reference sequence). Trimming left V 0 bases short and J 4 bases short, with 11 bases between. The CDR3 extends over 15 amino acids. The CDR3 sequence: CATSRDFGAPDTQYF. Written as DNA, the CDR3 is TGTGCCACCAGCAGAGATTTCGGGGCCCCAGATACGCAGTATTTT.